The rows below give T cell receptor beta chains drawn from one sample of a study of PD-1 blockade in classical Hodgkin lymphoma. The repertoire was sequenced with immunoSEQ multiplex PCR; TCRdb's copy has only in-frame clones and lacks some. The table shows roughly 20,000 clones, with 60% to 80% occurring only once. The sample in question was CD4+ T cells from blood, obtained before the fourth cycle of nivolumab. Every receptor here comes from a human donor with classical Hodgkin lymphoma. CDR3s include the opening cysteine and the closing phenylalanine or tryptophan. Each record gives: V gene, J gene, D gene, clone size, CDR3 protein, CDR3 DNA. D genes are given only for firm matches. Size is omitted from some rows. Given values are once, few, many or a class for expanded clones.

v_gene: TRBV11-3; j_gene: TRBJ1-2; d_gene: NA; abundance: NA; CDR3aa: CASSFEEIYGYTF; CDR3nt: TGTGCCAGCAGCTTTGAAGAGATCTATGGCTACACCTTC
v_gene: TRBV6-6; j_gene: TRBJ2-7; d_gene: NA; abundance: few; CDR3aa: CASSYVSGLGYEQYF; CDR3nt: TGTGCCAGCAGTTACGTTTCAGGGCTCGGCTACGAGCAGTACTTC
v_gene: TRBV15; j_gene: TRBJ1-1; d_gene: NA; abundance: NA; CDR3aa: CATSRDLDLNTEAFF; CDR3nt: TGTGCCACCAGCAGAGATCTGGATTTGAACACTGAAGCTTTCTTT
v_gene: TRBV4-1; j_gene: TRBJ1-6; d_gene: NA; abundance: NA; CDR3aa: CASSQDWDKSSYNSPLHF; CDR3nt: TGCGCCAGCAGCCAAGACTGGGACAAGAGCTCCTATAATTCACCCCTCCACTTT
v_gene: TRBV27; j_gene: TRBJ1-3; d_gene: TRBD1; abundance: medium-sized; CDR3aa: CASSLSDRGNTIYF; CDR3nt: TGTGCCAGCAGTTTATCCGACAGGGGGAACACCATATATTTT
v_gene: TRBV5-1; j_gene: TRBJ2-2; d_gene: NA; abundance: NA; CDR3aa: CASRGGYLDTGELFF; CDR3nt: TGCGCCAGCAGAGGGGGGTACTTGGACACCGGGGAGCTGTTTTTT
v_gene: TRBV5-1; j_gene: TRBJ2-7; d_gene: TRBD1; abundance: NA; CDR3aa: CASSLARTGGHEQYF; CDR3nt: TGCGCCAGCAGCTTGGCTAGGACAGGAGGCCACGAGCAGTACTTC
v_gene: TRBV28; j_gene: TRBJ1-2; d_gene: NA; abundance: NA; CDR3aa: CASTIRGIYGYTF; CDR3nt: TGTGCCAGCACTATCAGGGGCATCTATGGCTACACCTTC
v_gene: TRBV5-1; j_gene: TRBJ1-4; d_gene: NA; abundance: NA; CDR3aa: CASSLGGTTNEKLFF; CDR3nt: TGCGCCAGCAGCTTGGGCGGGACAACTAATGAAAAACTGTTTTTT
v_gene: TRBV28; j_gene: TRBJ1-2; d_gene: TRBD1; abundance: NA; CDR3aa: CASRTGSVNYGYTF; CDR3nt: TGTGCCAGCAGGACAGGGTCGGTGAACTATGGCTACACCTTC
v_gene: TRBV28; j_gene: TRBJ2-7; d_gene: TRBD1; abundance: once; CDR3aa: CASSSWGTGNSYEQYF; CDR3nt: TGTGCCAGCAGTTCATGGGGGACAGGGAACTCCTACGAGCAGTACTTC
v_gene: TRBV6-1; j_gene: TRBJ2-7; d_gene: TRBD1; abundance: few; CDR3aa: CASSVDRGRGEQYF; CDR3nt: TGTGCCAGCAGTGTAGACAGGGGGCGTGGCGAGCAGTACTTC
v_gene: TRBV10-3; j_gene: TRBJ1-1; d_gene: NA; abundance: once; CDR3aa: CAISRANTEAFF; CDR3nt: TGTGCCATCAGCAGGGCAAACACTGAAGCTTTCTTT
v_gene: TRBV5-1; j_gene: TRBJ2-1; d_gene: NA; abundance: NA; CDR3aa: CASSSPLGEWDNEQFF; CDR3nt: TGCGCCAGCAGCTCCCCGTTGGGGGAGTGGGATAATGAGCAGTTCTTC
v_gene: TRBV27; j_gene: TRBJ2-5; d_gene: NA; abundance: NA; CDR3aa: CASIDTADGGETQYF; CDR3nt: TGTGCCAGCATCGATACGGCCGATGGGGGGGAGACCCAGTACTTC
v_gene: TRBV7-9; j_gene: TRBJ2-2; d_gene: NA; abundance: NA; CDR3aa: CASSLGGALITGELFF; CDR3nt: TGTGCCAGCAGCTTAGGGGGCGCTCTGATCACCGGGGAGCTGTTTTTT
v_gene: TRBV10-3; j_gene: TRBJ2-1; d_gene: NA; abundance: NA; CDR3aa: CAISESGGGPNMGEQFF; CDR3nt: TGTGCCATCAGTGAGTCAGGGGGAGGGCCAAATATGGGTGAGCAGTTCTTC
v_gene: TRBV7-9; j_gene: TRBJ1-2; d_gene: TRBD1; abundance: few; CDR3aa: CASSLGQTAGYTF; CDR3nt: TGTGCCAGCAGCTTGGGACAGACGGCCGGCTACACCTTC